Listed below are T cell receptor beta chains from one sample, sequenced in a study of patients and donors after allogeneic stem cell transplantation. TCRdb ran MiXCR on the RT-PCR reads and lists one entry per CDR3 protein. The sample includes 25,000 or so distinct CDR3 sequences, over 7% of them seen just once. What was sequenced was blood, either unsorted or a sorted T cell fraction (not recorded which). These receptors originate from a human donor who was either an allogeneic HSCT recipient or a stem cell or donor lymphocyte infusion donor (not recorded which). It is not recorded whose cells these are; they may come from a transplant donor. Each CDR3 is given with its conserved first and last residue. Fields, in order: clone size, V gene, D gene, J gene, CDR3 DNA, CDR3 protein. The D gene is left open where the match is weak. Clone size is shown for a subset of rows, as once, few, many or a class of expanded clone.

size: many
V: TRBV9
D: .
J: TRBJ2-5
DNA: TGTGCCAGCAGCGTAGGACAGGCCGGGGAGACCCAGTACTTC
CDR3: CASSVGQAGETQYF

size: few
V: TRBV5-1
D: .
J: TRBJ2-7
DNA: TGCGCCAGCGCCTTACAGGTTACCTCCTACGAGCAGTACTTC
CDR3: CASALQVTSYEQYF

size: .
V: TRBV9
D: TRBD2
J: TRBJ2-1
DNA: TGTGCCAGCAGCGTAGATTGGGAGCGGGGGGCATACAATGAGCAGTTCTTC
CDR3: CASSVDWERGAYNEQFF

size: many
V: TRBV24-1
D: TRBD1
J: TRBJ1-5
DNA: TGTGCCACCAGTGATTTGGGTACGGGACAGGGGGCCGGCCAGCCCCAGCATTTT
CDR3: CATSDLGTGQGAGQPQHF

size: few
V: TRBV28
D: .
J: TRBJ1-5
DNA: TGTGCCAGCAGTTTGGCCCTGGGAAATCAGCCCCAGCATTTT
CDR3: CASSLALGNQPQHF

size: .
V: TRBV7-9
D: .
J: TRBJ2-7
DNA: TGTGCCAGCAGCTTATCGTTGGCGTTTTCCAGCTCCTACGAGCAGTACTTC
CDR3: CASSLSLAFSSSYEQYF

size: many
V: TRBV30
D: .
J: TRBJ2-4
DNA: TGTGCCTGGAGTAGTACAGGGTTCATTCAGTACTTC
CDR3: CAWSSTGFIQYF

size: many
V: TRBV19
D: .
J: TRBJ1-5
DNA: TGTGCCAGTAGTATCCGGGCAGGATATTATAGCAATCAGCCCCAGCATTTT
CDR3: CASSIRAGYYSNQPQHF

size: many
V: TRBV28
D: .
J: TRBJ2-7
DNA: TGTGCCAGCAGTTTGAGAGTGACTGTCTCGTACTCCTACGAGCAGTACTTC
CDR3: CASSLRVTVSYSYEQYF

size: .
V: TRBV5-1
D: .
J: TRBJ1-1
DNA: TGCGCCAGCAGCTTGGCCCTCGGAGATAACACTGAAGCTTTCTTT
CDR3: CASSLALGDNTEAFF

size: many
V: TRBV4-2
D: .
J: TRBJ2-3
DNA: TGTGCCAGCAGCCAAGATCTTCGGGGCACAGATACGCAGTATTTT
CDR3: CASSQDLRGTDTQYF

size: few
V: TRBV27
D: .
J: TRBJ2-6
DNA: TGTGCCAGCAGTTTAATGGCAGGGACTGGGGCCAACGTCCTGACTTTC
CDR3: CASSLMAGTGANVLTF

size: .
V: TRBV28
D: .
J: TRBJ2-2
DNA: TGTGCCAGCAGTTTTGGGGAGGTAGAGCTGTTTTTT
CDR3: CASSFGEVELFF

size: many
V: TRBV3-1
D: TRBD2
J: TRBJ2-7
DNA: TGTGCCAGCAGCCCTACCGGGAGGAGCTCCTACGAGCAGTACTTC
CDR3: CASSPTGRSSYEQYF

size: many
V: TRBV25-1
D: TRBD1
J: TRBJ2-7
DNA: TGTGCCAGCAGTGAATTAGGACAGGGCTTCTACGAGCAGTACTTC
CDR3: CASSELGQGFYEQYF

size: many
V: TRBV7-9
D: .
J: TRBJ1-2
DNA: TGTGCCAGCACCCAATTCCAAAACTATGGCTACACCTTC
CDR3: CASTQFQNYGYTF

size: few
V: TRBV11-3
D: TRBD1
J: TRBJ1-4
DNA: TGTGCCAGCAGCATTGGGACAGCAGGACTAAATGAAAAACTGTTTTTT
CDR3: CASSIGTAGLNEKLFF

size: .
V: TRBV5-1
D: TRBD2
J: TRBJ2-3
DNA: TGCGCCAGCAGCGCCGGACTAGGCACAGATACGCAGTATTTT
CDR3: CASSAGLGTDTQYF

size: many
V: TRBV5-1
D: TRBD2
J: TRBJ2-3
DNA: TGCGCCAGCAGCTTAGGGACTAGACCCACAGATACGCAGTATTTT
CDR3: CASSLGTRPTDTQYF

size: many
V: TRBV4-2
D: .
J: TRBJ2-7
DNA: TGTGCCAGCAGCCAAGATATTATGGGCTACGAGCAGTACTTC
CDR3: CASSQDIMGYEQYF

size: many
V: TRBV5-5
D: TRBD1
J: TRBJ1-2
DNA: TGTGCCAGCAGCAGCCAGATACAGGGGGCGAACTATGGCTACACCTTC
CDR3: CASSSQIQGANYGYTF

size: many
V: TRBV20-1
D: TRBD2
J: TRBJ2-1
DNA: TGCAGTGCTGGCCTAGCGGGCGGCTCCTACAATGAGCAGTTCTTC
CDR3: CSAGLAGGSYNEQFF

size: .
V: TRBV2
D: .
J: TRBJ1-1
DNA: TGTGCCAGCAGTGCCAGGGCGGCCACTGAAGCTTTCTTT
CDR3: CASSARAATEAFF

size: many
V: TRBV10-3
D: .
J: TRBJ1-1
DNA: TGTGCCATCAGTGAGTCGGGGAACACTGAAGCTTTCTTT
CDR3: CAISESGNTEAFF

size: .
V: TRBV15
D: TRBD1
J: TRBJ2-2
DNA: TGTGCCACCAGCAGAGCTCCCGGGACAGGGGTGAGCGGGGAGCTGTTTTTT
CDR3: CATSRAPGTGVSGELFF

size: many
V: TRBV20-1
D: TRBD2
J: TRBJ2-1
DNA: TGCAGTGGGACGCGGGGGGCCGGGTACAATGAGCAGTTCTTC
CDR3: CSGTRGAGYNEQFF

size: many
V: TRBV7-9
D: .
J: TRBJ2-3
DNA: TGTGCCAGCAGCTTAAACAAAGACACGCAGTATTTT
CDR3: CASSLNKDTQYF

size: few
V: TRBV4-2
D: .
J: TRBJ2-1
DNA: TGTGCCAGCACCCGGTTGCTAGCACCCTACAATGAGCAGTTCTTC
CDR3: CASTRLLAPYNEQFF

size: few
V: TRBV7-9
D: .
J: TRBJ2-1
DNA: TGTGCCAGCAGCTTAAGGCGGCAAGTTAAGTTCTTC
CDR3: CASSLRRQVKFF

size: .
V: TRBV18
D: .
J: TRBJ1-2
DNA: TGTGCCAGCTCACCCATAGCGGACAGCGGCTATGGCTACACCTTC
CDR3: CASSPIADSGYGYTF

size: few
V: TRBV5-1
D: .
J: TRBJ1-1
DNA: TGCGCCAGCAGCTTGGCCCAAGTAAGGAACACTGAAGCTATCTTT
CDR3: CASSLAQVRNTEAIF

size: many
V: TRBV29-1
D: .
J: TRBJ1-5
DNA: TGCAGCGTTGAGTTTGTCAAGGATCAGCCCCAGCATTTT
CDR3: CSVEFVKDQPQHF

size: few
V: TRBV28
D: TRBD2
J: TRBJ2-1
DNA: TGTGCCAGCAGTCCCCCGGGACTAGCGGGAGGGCTTTCAGACGAGCAGTTCTTC
CDR3: CASSPPGLAGGLSDEQFF

size: few
V: TRBV7-9
D: .
J: TRBJ1-5
DNA: TGTGCCAGCAGCTTAAACGAACAGCCCCAGCATTTT
CDR3: CASSLNEQPQHF

size: .
V: TRBV28
D: .
J: TRBJ1-6
DNA: TGTGCCAGCCAACCCCTCCACGACCCGAAGAACCCCCTCCACTTT
CDR3: CASQPLHDPKNPLHF

size: many
V: TRBV28
D: TRBD1
J: TRBJ1-4
DNA: TGTGCCAGCAGTGACGAACAGGGGATTGATGAAAAACTGTTTTTT
CDR3: CASSDEQGIDEKLFF

size: many
V: TRBV5-1
D: TRBD2
J: TRBJ2-7
DNA: TGCGCCAGCAGCTCCGAAGGAGGGAGGGGCCCAGGTTTCCGCGAGCAGTACTTC
CDR3: CASSSEGGRGPGFREQYF

size: .
V: TRBV3-1
D: TRBD1
J: TRBJ1-1
DNA: TGTGCCAGCAGCCAACCAGGGGGGGGTACTGAAGCTTTCTTT
CDR3: CASSQPGGGTEAFF

size: .
V: TRBV6-5
D: TRBD2
J: TRBJ2-2
DNA: TGTGCCAGCAGTTACGGGCGGGAGGGCCTTCTCGGGGAGCTGTTTTTT
CDR3: CASSYGREGLLGELFF

size: .
V: TRBV7-7
D: TRBD2
J: TRBJ2-3
DNA: TGTGCTAGCAGCTTCCTGCGGGGGGGAGAAACGGATACGCAGTATTTT
CDR3: CASSFLRGGETDTQYF

size: medium-sized
V: TRBV5-1
D: TRBD1
J: TRBJ1-3
DNA: TGCGCCAGCAGCTCCACGGGACAGTATATCTCTGGAAACACCATATATTTT
CDR3: CASSSTGQYISGNTIYF

size: few
V: TRBV19
D: TRBD1
J: TRBJ2-5
DNA: TGTGCCAGTAGTTGGACAGGGTCTCTGGAGACCCAGTACTTC
CDR3: CASSWTGSLETQYF

size: many
V: TRBV18
D: .
J: TRBJ2-5
DNA: TGTGCCAGCTCACCACGAGGAGAGACCCAGTACTTC
CDR3: CASSPRGETQYF

size: .
V: TRBV10-3
D: .
J: TRBJ2-7
DNA: TGTGCCATCAAGCCCCCCCAGTCATACGAGCAGTACTTC
CDR3: CAIKPPQSYEQYF

size: .
V: TRBV7-9
D: .
J: TRBJ2-1
DNA: TGTGCCAGCAGCTTAAGTCCCTACAATGAGCAGTTCTTC
CDR3: CASSLSPYNEQFF

size: .
V: TRBV6-2/TRBV6-3
D: .
J: TRBJ1-1
DNA: TGTGCCAGCAGTTATGGGGGACTAATTAGGGGAACTGAAGCTTTCTTT
CDR3: CASSYGGLIRGTEAFF

size: many
V: TRBV12-3/TRBV12-4
D: .
J: TRBJ2-5
DNA: TGTGCCAGCAGTTTCGTCAACCAAGAGACCCAGTACTTC
CDR3: CASSFVNQETQYF

size: many
V: TRBV28
D: TRBD2
J: TRBJ2-7
DNA: TGTGCCAGCAGTTTCAGTCTAGCGGGAGCGGAGCAGTACTTC
CDR3: CASSFSLAGAEQYF

size: many
V: TRBV15
D: .
J: TRBJ2-1
DNA: TGTGCCACCAGCAGAGGATTTAGACAGAGCTCCTACAATGAGCAGTTCTTC
CDR3: CATSRGFRQSSYNEQFF

size: .
V: TRBV3-1
D: TRBD1
J: TRBJ1-2
DNA: TGTGCCAGCAGCCAAAGGGGGCGCGGCTACACCTTC
CDR3: CASSQRGRGYTF

size: few
V: TRBV6-5
D: TRBD1
J: TRBJ1-1
DNA: TGTGCCAGCAGTTACGGGACAGGGCAAAAAGCTTTCTTT
CDR3: CASSYGTGQKAFF

size: few
V: TRBV2
D: TRBD1
J: TRBJ2-1
DNA: TGTGCCAGCAGTTGGACAGGGTCGCAGTTCTTC
CDR3: CASSWTGSQFF

size: .
V: TRBV27
D: .
J: TRBJ1-5
DNA: TGTGCCAGCGCCCCAGGGGTTTATAGCAGTCAGCCCCAGCATTTT
CDR3: CASAPGVYSSQPQHF

size: many
V: TRBV20-1
D: TRBD1
J: TRBJ1-6
DNA: TGCAGTGCTAGCAGATCGGGACAGCCTAATTCACCCCTCCACTTT
CDR3: CSASRSGQPNSPLHF